The clone carrying this T cell receptor beta chain was recorded a few times. Its specificity is unknown. TCRdb reprocessed the RT-PCR reads via MiXCR and lists one record per CDR3 protein. The table lists hundreds of thousands of distinct CDR3 sequences, roughly 20% of them singletons. The CDR3 consists of 15 residues. The V end lost 6 bases, the J end lost 1 base, and 11 bases lay between the germline ends. The germline V gene has CDR1 KGHDR and CDR2 SFDVKD. The data derive from a study of response to subunit inactivated influenza vaccine. General study results and limits: Authors suggested that a seasonal influenza vaccination recruits few new T cells each time.

V is TRBV24-1 and J is TRBJ2-2; D is undetermined. The sample here was PBMCs from blood, taken 5 days after vaccination. The receptor comes from a man in his forties or fifties who received an inactivated influenza vaccine. CDR3 residues: CATSSWRLNTGELFF. The CDR3 region has the DNA TGTGCCACCAGTTCGTGGCGTTTGAACACCGGGGAGCTGTTTTTT.